These 15 T cell receptor beta chains came from one sample sequenced in a study of T cells in Graves' hyperthyroidism and ophthalmopathy. Using RNA transcripts as the source, TCR beta CDR3 regions were amplified. The primer set for the first-round RT-PCR of the TCR CDR3 was HTBI. TCRdb re-analysed the multiplex PCR reads in MiXCR, keeping a single row per CDR3 protein. Among more than 450,000 distinct CDR3 sequences, just under 20% were seen once, and the ten largest hold 40% to 50%. The specimen sequenced was blood. These receptors all stem from a man aged 35-49 years with Graves' ophthalmopathy.

Ten or more counts support this clonotype. The genes are TRBV5-1 and TRBJ2-3, with D possibly matching TRBD2 (5 bases). The length of the CDR3 is 14 residues. V was cut by 3 bases and J by 3 bases, with 11 bases left in between. The germline gives CDR1 SGHRS, CDR2 YFSETQ. The CDR3 region has the DNA TGCGCCAGCAGCTCCCTCGGCGGGACAGATACGCAGTATTTT. This sequence encodes CASSSLGGTDTQYF.

This clonotype appeared many times. The CDR3 bases are TGTGCCAGTAGTGCCCATGGAGCGGGAGGCTACAATGAGCAGTTCTTC. Amino acids: CASSAHGAGGYNEQFF. This sequence joins TRBV19 and TRBJ2-1; 9 bases are a match to TRBD2. Germline CDR1 LNHDA, CDR2 SQIVND (reference sequence). V shed 5 bases and J 3 bases; nucleotides not matched to a gene: 8. The CDR3 sequence is 16 residues long. Based on the CDR3 plus reference TRBV19 and TRBJ2-1, the full variable domain is DGGITQSPKYLFRKEGQNVTLSCEQNLNHDAMYWYRQDPGQGLRLIYYSQIVNDFQKGDIAEGYSVSREKKESFPLTVTSAQKNPTAFYLCASSAHGAGGYNEQFFGPGTRLTVL.

This clonotype was counted ten times or more. This chain connects TRBV2 to TRBJ2-2; D is undetermined. Germline CDR1 and CDR2: SNHLY and FYNNEI. The CDR3 runs to 15 residues. Trimming took off 0 bases at V and 6 bases at J, with 11 bases between the two ends. DNA of the CDR3: TGTGCCAGCAGTGAAGCGCTTTATGTGCCCGGGGAGCTGTTTTTT. Translating it yields CASSEALYVPGELFF.

This clonotype was seen a handful of times. The CDR3 spells CSANRGGLGLDEQFF. The CDR3 nucleotides read TGCAGTGCCAATCGGGGGGGACTAGGGTTAGATGAGCAGTTCTTC. The chain links TRBV20-1 to TRBJ2-1, with TRBD2 matching over 8 bases. Germline CDR1 DFQATT, CDR2 SNEGSKA (reference sequence). The V and J ends lost 6 bases and 8 bases, in that order; junction bases with no gene match: 15. The CDR3 runs 15 residues.

This chain links TRBV7-3 with TRBJ2-5; no clear D gene. The germline gives CDR1 SGHTA, CDR2 FQGTGA. The CDR3 loop spans 13 amino acids. Deletions cut 4 bases from V and 1 base from J, with 7 bases between. The CDR3 loop reads CASSYSPQETQYF. The CDR3 DNA follows: TGTGCCAGCAGCTACTCCCCCCAAGAGACCCAGTACTTC. Full variable domain (rest looked up from reference TRBV7-3 and TRBJ2-5): GAGVSQTPSNKVTEKGKYVELRCDPISGHTALYWYRQSLGQGPEFLIYFQGTGAADDSGLPNDRFFAVRPEGSVSTLKIQRTERGDSAVYLCASSYSPQETQYFGPGTRLLVL.

This clonotype was counted once. The chain uses TRBV5-8 and TRBJ2-1; no firm D call. CDR3 length: 12 residues. The germline V gene has CDR1 SGHTS and CDR2 YDEGEE. V lost 4 bases, J lost 13 bases, and 15 bases lay in between. As DNA, the CDR3 is TGTGCCAGCAGCAGCCCCTCGATCCTACAGTTCTTC. Translating gives CASSSPSILQFF.

The chain is built from TRBV20-1 and TRBJ1-2; unclear D gene. The CDR3 sequence is 13 residues long. Germline CDR1 is DFQATT and CDR2 is SNEGSKA (reference sequence). V lost 6 bases and J 0 bases, leaving 11 bases between the germline ends. This CDR3 is CSAPPRANYGYTF. The DNA for the CDR3 is TGCAGTGCCCCACCGCGGGCTAACTATGGCTACACCTTC.

A few counts support this clonotype. The J gene is TRBJ1-5, the V gene TRBV3-1; the match to TRBD1 covers 9 bases. Germline CDR1 LGHDT, CDR2 YNNKEL (reference sequence). The V and J ends lost 1 base and 8 bases, in that order; junction bases with no gene match: 9. The CDR3 loop spans 16 amino acids. The CDR3 nucleotides read TGTGCCAGCAGCCAAGGGGGACAGGGACCCACCGAGCCCCAGCATTTT. Residues: CASSQGGQGPTEPQHF.

This clonotype was seen repeatedly, ten times or more. This sequence joins TRBV12-3 or TRBV12-4 and TRBJ2-7; TRBD1 is a possible D gene (6 bases). The CDR3 is made up of 13 amino acids. V gave up 8 bases and J gave up 2 bases, with 13 bases separating them. CDR3 sequence reads: CASGRTGTYEQYF. The CDR3 DNA follows: TGTGCCAGCGGGCGCACAGGGACCTACGAGCAGTACTTC.

The V and J genes are TRBV28 and TRBJ2-3; a weak D match, TRBD2 (5 bases). CDR3 length: 16 residues. Trimming took 6 bases from V and 2 from J, leaving 18 bases between them. CDR1 is MDHEN and CDR2 is SYDVKM in the germline V gene. As DNA, the CDR3 is TGTGCCAGCAGCCGCGGGCCCCGCCCTCCCACAGATACGCAGTATTTT. It yields the protein CASSRGPRPPTDTQYF.

This clonotype was counted only a few times. The chain is built from TRBV6-1 and TRBJ2-7, with D possibly being TRBD1 (6 bases). Per germline, CDR1 MNHNS and CDR2 SASEGT. Trimming removed 7 bases from V and 2 bases from J, with 12 bases in between. This CDR3 comprises 13 residues. Here the CDR3 DNA reads TGTGCCAGCAACGTGGGACACCCCTACGAGCAGTACTTC. Amino acid sequence: CASNVGHPYEQYF.

This clonotype was recorded at least ten times. The chain uses TRBV7-3 and TRBJ2-3; tentative D call: TRBD2 (6 bases). This CDR3 comprises 15 residues. V lost 2 bases and J 3 bases, leaving 12 bases between the germline ends. Germline lookup yields CDR1 SGHTA and CDR2 FQGTGA. The CDR3 is CASSLEGRRTDTQYF. The DNA of the CDR3 is TGTGCCAGCAGCTTAGAGGGGAGGAGGACAGATACGCAGTATTTT. The full variable domain, its missing parts supplied by reference TRBV7-3 and TRBJ2-3, is GAGVSQTPSNKVTEKGKYVELRCDPISGHTALYWYRQSLGQGPEFLIYFQGTGAADDSGLPNDRFFAVRPEGSVSTLKIQRTERGDSAVYLCASSLEGRRTDTQYFGPGTRLTVL.

Note on this clonotype: Being one base from a much bigger clone, this may be a read error. The V call is TRBV7-9, the J call TRBJ2-7; TRBD1 or TRBD2 may be the D gene (6 bases each). Per the germline V gene, CDR1 is SEHNR and CDR2 is FQNEAQ (reference sequence). This CDR3 region has 15 residues. The ends were cut back, 4 bases at V and 5 bases at J, with 18 bases in the middle. CDR3 region: CASSWGAWGSDEQYF. Here the CDR3 DNA reads TGTGCCAGCAGCTGGGGGGCATGGGGGTCCGACGAGCAGTACTTC.

This clonotype was counted at least ten times. This rearrangement joins TRBV12-3 or TRBV12-4 to TRBJ2-5, with D maybe TRBD2 (6 bases). This CDR3 comprises 15 residues. Trimming stripped 5 bases from V and 5 bases from J, with 18 bases between. The CDR3 here is CASSPGTWDVETQYF. As DNA, the CDR3 is TGTGCCAGCAGTCCCGGGACTTGGGATGTGGAGACCCAGTACTTC.

This clonotype was recorded at least ten times. This chain connects TRBV10-3 to TRBJ2-7; 10 bases are a match to TRBD1. CDR3 length: 14 residues. CDR1 and CDR2 from the germline V gene are ENHRY and SYGVKD. With V trimmed by 4 bases and J by 5 bases, 5 bases remained unmatched. The CDR3 reads CAISGQGAKNEQYF. The CDR3 DNA reads TGTGCCATCAGTGGACAGGGGGCGAAGAACGAGCAGTACTTC.